This TCR beta chain was documented in a study of cytomegalovirus exposure and HLA in healthy donors. About the study: Earlier, 95 million to 120 million unique TCR beta sequences were recovered from around 190 million T cells by an analysis.

On this clone itself: What it binds is not known.

V was cut by 4 bases and J by 0 bases, with 13 bases left in between. This CDR3 is 16 amino acids long. Germline V CDR1 and CDR2: SGHNT, YYREEE (reference sequence). Regarding the study as a whole: Researchers reported from a later analysis that most CMV-associated TCR beta chains appeared HLA-restricted. An analysis was carried out at a later point. It showed that HLA-associated TCR beta chains were more clonally expanded than equally common non-associated chains. A later analysis linked 15,000 to 20,000 TCR beta sequences to HLA alleles at 0.05 false discovery rate.

The PCR was carried out with 60 Vbeta primers and 13 Jbeta primers. The protocol was immunoSEQ multiplex PCR, while the TCRdb copy is restricted to in-frame clones and leaves out a portion. The sample holds under 110,000 clones, roughly 76% seen once. The gene calls are TRBV5-4 and TRBJ1-4; unclear D gene. The sequenced sample was PBMCs. The origin of this receptor is a man between 35 and 55 years old in good health and CMV-seronegative. The CDR3 sequence is CASSHHPVATNEKLFF. The CDR3 coding sequence is TGTGCCAGCAGCCACCACCCGGTTGCAACTAATGAAAAACTGTTTTTT.